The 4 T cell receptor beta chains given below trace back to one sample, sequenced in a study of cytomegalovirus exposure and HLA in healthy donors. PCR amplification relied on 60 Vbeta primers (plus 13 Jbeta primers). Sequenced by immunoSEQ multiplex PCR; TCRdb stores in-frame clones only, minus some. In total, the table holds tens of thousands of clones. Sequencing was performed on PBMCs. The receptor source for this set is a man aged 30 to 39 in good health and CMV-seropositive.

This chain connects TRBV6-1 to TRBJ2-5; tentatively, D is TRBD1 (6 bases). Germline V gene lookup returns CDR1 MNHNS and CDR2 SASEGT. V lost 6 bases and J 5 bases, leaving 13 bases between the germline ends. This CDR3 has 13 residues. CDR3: CASRARGVETQYF. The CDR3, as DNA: TGTGCCAGCAGGGCCAGGGGTGTGGAGACCCAGTACTTC.

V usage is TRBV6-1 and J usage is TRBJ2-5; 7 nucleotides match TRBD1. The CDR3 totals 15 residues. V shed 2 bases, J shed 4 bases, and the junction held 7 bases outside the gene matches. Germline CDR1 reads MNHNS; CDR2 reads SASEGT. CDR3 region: CASSELQEGAETQYF. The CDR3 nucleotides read TGTGCCAGCAGTGAACTCCAAGAGGGGGCAGAGACCCAGTACTTC.

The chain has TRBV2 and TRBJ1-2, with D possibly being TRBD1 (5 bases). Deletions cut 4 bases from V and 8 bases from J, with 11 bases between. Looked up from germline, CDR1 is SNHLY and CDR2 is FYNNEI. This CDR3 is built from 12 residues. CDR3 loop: CASSVGRAGYTF. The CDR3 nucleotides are TGTGCCAGCAGTGTAGGCAGGGCCGGCTACACCTTC.

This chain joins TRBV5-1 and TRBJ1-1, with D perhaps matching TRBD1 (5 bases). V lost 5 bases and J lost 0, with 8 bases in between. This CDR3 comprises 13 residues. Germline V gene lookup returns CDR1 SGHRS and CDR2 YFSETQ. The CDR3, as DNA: TGCGCCAGCAGACAGGATTTGAACACTGAAGCTTTCTTT. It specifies CASRQDLNTEAFF. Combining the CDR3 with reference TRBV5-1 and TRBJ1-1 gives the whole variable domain KAGVTQTPRYLIKTRGQQVTLSCSPISGHRSVSWYQQTPGQGLQFLFEYFSETQRNKGNFPGRFSGRQFSNSRSEMNVSTLELGDSALYLCASRQDLNTEAFFGQGTRLTVV.